This T cell receptor (beta chain) appears in the sequencing data of a study of patients and donors after allogeneic stem cell transplantation. One entry per CDR3 protein, called by TCRdb with MiXCR from the RT-PCR reads. The table records approximately 150,000 distinct CDR3 sequences, 30% to 45% of them present only once. Sequenced: blood, either unsorted or a sorted T cell fraction (not recorded which). This clonotype was obtained from a human donor who was either an allogeneic HSCT recipient or a stem cell or donor lymphocyte infusion donor (not recorded which). It is not recorded whose cells these are; they may come from a transplant donor.

CDR3 protein: CASSLELAGDMETQYF. The CDR3 nucleotides read TGTGCCAGCAGTTTAGAGCTAGCGGGGGATATGGAGACCCAGTACTTC. The rearrangement uses TRBV12-3 or TRBV12-4 and TRBJ2-5, with 10 bases aligning to TRBD2. V lost 1 base, J lost 5 bases, and 7 bases stayed unmatched. This CDR3 is 16 amino acids long.